Only a few counts were recorded for the clone carrying this T cell receptor beta chain. Its specificity is not known. This entry comes from a study of cytomegalovirus exposure and HLA in healthy donors. Study observations and caveats: The authors later linked a missense DCLRE1C variant to TCR beta V- and J-gene trimming. Earlier analysis yielded a pattern in which most TCR beta V segments were productive about 87% or about 30% of the time. Later analysis showed TCR association rates varying by HLA locus, highest for DRB1 and lowest for HLA-C.

The PCR employed 60 Vbeta primers together with 13 Jbeta primers. Using immunoSEQ multiplex PCR, the repertoire was profiled, and TCRdb retains in-frame clones only, with some absent. The sample has 84,000 or so clones; approximately 76% are singletons. V lost 5 bases, J lost 0 bases, and 8 bases stayed unmatched. Germline CDR1 reads MNHEY; CDR2 reads SMNVEV (reference sequence). CDR3 length: 16 residues. The sequenced sample was PBMCs. This sequence was found in a male donor in good health and CMV-seronegative. This chain links TRBV27 with TRBJ2-7, with 9 bases lining up with TRBD1. The DNA of the CDR3 is TGTGCCAGCAGTCCCCGTCGGGACAGGGCCTCCTACGAGCAGTACTTC. Translated: CASSPRRDRASYEQYF.